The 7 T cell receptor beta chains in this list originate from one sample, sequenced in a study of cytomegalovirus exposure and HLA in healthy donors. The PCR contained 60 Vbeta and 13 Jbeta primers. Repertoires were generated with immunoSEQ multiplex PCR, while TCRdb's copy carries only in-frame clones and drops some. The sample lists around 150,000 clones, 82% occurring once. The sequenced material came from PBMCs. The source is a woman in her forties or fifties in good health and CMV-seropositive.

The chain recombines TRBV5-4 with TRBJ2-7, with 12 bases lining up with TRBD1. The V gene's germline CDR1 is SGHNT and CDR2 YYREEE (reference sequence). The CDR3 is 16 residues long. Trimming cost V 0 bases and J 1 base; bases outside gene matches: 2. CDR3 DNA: TGTGCCAGCAGCTTGGGGGGACAGGGGGCGTCCTACGAGCAGTACTTC. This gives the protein CASSLGGQGASYEQYF.

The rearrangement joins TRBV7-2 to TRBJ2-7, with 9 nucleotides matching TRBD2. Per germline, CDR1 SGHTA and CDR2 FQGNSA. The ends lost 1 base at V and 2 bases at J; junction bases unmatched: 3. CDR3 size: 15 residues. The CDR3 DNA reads TGTGCCAGCAGCTTAGGACTAGCGGAAGCCTACGAGCAGTACTTC. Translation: CASSLGLAEAYEQYF. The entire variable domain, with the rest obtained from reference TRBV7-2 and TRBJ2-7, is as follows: GAGVSQSPSNKVTEKGKDVELRCDPISGHTALYWYRQSLGQGLEFLIYFQGNSAPDKSGLPSDRFSAERTGGSVSTLTIQRTQQEDSAVYLCASSLGLAEAYEQYFGPGTRLTVT.

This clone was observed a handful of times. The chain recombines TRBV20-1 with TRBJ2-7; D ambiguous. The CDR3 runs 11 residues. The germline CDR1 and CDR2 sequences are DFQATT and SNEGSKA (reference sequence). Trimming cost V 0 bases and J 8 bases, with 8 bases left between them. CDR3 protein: CSARDRVKQYF. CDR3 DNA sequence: TGCAGTGCTAGAGATCGTGTTAAGCAGTACTTC.

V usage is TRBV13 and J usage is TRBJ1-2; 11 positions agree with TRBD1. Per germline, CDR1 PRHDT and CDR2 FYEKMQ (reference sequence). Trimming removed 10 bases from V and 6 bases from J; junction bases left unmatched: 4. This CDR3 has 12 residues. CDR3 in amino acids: CATDRGQHGYTF. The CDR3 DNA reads TGTGCCACGGACAGGGGGCAACATGGCTACACCTTC.

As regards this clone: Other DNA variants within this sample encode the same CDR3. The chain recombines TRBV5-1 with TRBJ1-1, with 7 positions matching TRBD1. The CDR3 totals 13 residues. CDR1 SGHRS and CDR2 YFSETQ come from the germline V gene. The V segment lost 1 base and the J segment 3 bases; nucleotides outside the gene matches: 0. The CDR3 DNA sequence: TGCGCCAGCAGCTTGACAGGGGACACTGAAGCTTTCTTT. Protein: CASSLTGDTEAFF.

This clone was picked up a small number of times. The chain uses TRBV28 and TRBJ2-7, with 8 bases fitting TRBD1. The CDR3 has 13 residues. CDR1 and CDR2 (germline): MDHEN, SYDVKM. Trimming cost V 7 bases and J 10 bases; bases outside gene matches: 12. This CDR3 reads CASNGGQAPCQYF. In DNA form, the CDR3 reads TGTGCCAGCAATGGGGGACAGGCCCCGTGCCAGTACTTC.

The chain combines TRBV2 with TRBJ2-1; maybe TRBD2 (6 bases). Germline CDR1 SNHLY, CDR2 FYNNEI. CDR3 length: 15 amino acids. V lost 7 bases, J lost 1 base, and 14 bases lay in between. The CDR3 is CASTPDSGSYNEQFF. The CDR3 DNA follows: TGTGCCAGCACCCCTGACAGCGGGTCCTACAATGAGCAGTTCTTC.